The 19 T cell receptor beta chains presented below share a single source sample, sequenced in a study of blood T cell repertoires in COVID-19. Clones were sequenced by immunoSEQ multiplex PCR, and TCRdb holds only the in-frame ones, with some missing. The table includes almost 200,000 clones, approximately 88% detected once. The sample was PBMCs or T cells enriched from blood (not recorded which). These TCRs come from a woman younger than 30 who had recovered from COVID-19.

The rearrangement joins TRBV28 to TRBJ1-1, with 9 bases fitting TRBD1. The V segment lost 6 bases and the J segment 8 bases; nucleotides outside the gene matches: 4. The CDR3 runs to 12 residues. CDR1 is MDHEN, CDR2 SYDVKM, per germline. The CDR3 nucleotides read TGTGCCAGCAGCCCCGGGACAGGGGAAGCTTTCTTT. Translating gives CASSPGTGEAFF.

A few counts support this clone. V gene TRBV7-2 combines with J gene TRBJ1-6; the D gene is possibly TRBD1 (5 bases). Germline CDR1 and CDR2: SGHTA and FQGNSA. The CDR3 is 15 residues long. V lost 2 bases to trimming and J lost 9 bases, with 14 bases between them. The CDR3: CASSLTRPGPSPLHF. The CDR3 bases are TGTGCCAGCAGCTTAACGCGGCCAGGGCCTTCACCCCTCCACTTT. The variable domain in full, completed from reference TRBV7-2 and TRBJ1-6, reads GAGVSQSPSNKVTEKGKDVELRCDPISGHTALYWYRQSLGQGLEFLIYFQGNSAPDKSGLPSDRFSAERTGGSVSTLTIQRTQQEDSAVYLCASSLTRPGPSPLHFGNGTRLTVT.

The chain uses TRBV19 and TRBJ1-5; no clear D gene. This CDR3 spans 14 amino acids. Germline V CDR1 and CDR2: LNHDA, SQIVND (reference sequence). Trimming removed 3 bases at V and 1 base at J, with 7 bases between. DNA of the CDR3: TGTGCCAGTAGTATTACATCAAGCAATCAGCCCCAGCATTTT. It is translated as CASSITSSNQPQHF.

This clone was counted between two and nine times. CDR3 DNA sequence: TGTGCCAGCAGATCAGGGGGCTTCTCCTATAATTCACCCCTCCACTTT. Protein: CASRSGGFSYNSPLHF. V and J are TRBV27 and TRBJ1-6, with 8 bases lining up with TRBD1. The CDR3 spans 16 residues. Trimming cost V 6 bases and J 0 bases; bases outside gene matches: 4. Germline values: CDR1 MNHEY, CDR2 SMNVEV (reference sequence).

The chain employs TRBV28 and TRBJ1-2; no firm D call. This CDR3 contains 13 residues. With 5 bases removed from V and 8 bases from J, the gap between germline ends came to 15 bases. Germline CDR1 reads MDHEN; CDR2 reads SYDVKM. DNA of the CDR3: TGTGCCAGCAGTACTTGGGAGGCCCTGGGCTACACCTTC. Translated, it gives CASSTWEALGYTF.

The genes are TRBV2 and TRBJ1-2, with D possibly being TRBD1 (6 bases). Germline V gene sequence: CDR1 SNHLY, CDR2 FYNNEI. Trimming left V 3 bases short and J 5 bases short, with 13 bases between. This CDR3 region has 14 residues. This CDR3 is CASSERGRGYGYTF. CDR3 in DNA: TGTGCCAGCAGTGAGAGAGGGAGGGGGTATGGCTACACCTTC.

In its sample, this clone was seen once. V gene TRBV4-1 combines with J gene TRBJ1-2, with D perhaps matching TRBD1 (6 bases). Germline-derived CDR1 and CDR2 are MGHRA and YSYEKL. The V gene lost 0 bases and the J gene lost 4 bases, with 12 bases spanning the gap. The CDR3 length is 15 residues. In DNA, the CDR3 is TGCGCCAGCAGCCAAGAAGGCCAGGGGCGCTATGGCTACACCTTC. Amino acid sequence: CASSQEGQGRYGYTF.

This rearrangement joins TRBV20-1 to TRBJ1-2; D unclear. Trimming took 6 bases from V and 3 from J, leaving 8 bases between them. The CDR3 has 11 amino acids. Germline assignment: CDR1 DFQATT and CDR2 SNEGSKA (reference sequence). CDR3 in amino acids: CSAERDYGYTF. The CDR3 DNA follows: TGCAGTGCGGAGCGAGACTATGGCTACACCTTC.

The chain is built from TRBV5-5 and TRBJ1-3; perhaps TRBD1 as D (6 bases). The CDR3 runs 15 residues. The V and J ends lost 1 base and 0 bases respectively, with 8 bases between them. CDR1 SGHKS and CDR2 YYEKEE come from the germline V gene (reference sequence). The CDR3 protein is CASSLQGTSGNTIYF. The CDR3 nucleotides read TGTGCCAGCAGCTTGCAGGGGACCTCTGGAAACACCATATATTTT.

The rearrangement uses TRBV4-1 and TRBJ1-5, with D possibly matching TRBD1 (6 bases). With 4 bases removed from V and 4 bases from J, the gap between germline ends came to 11 bases. In germline, CDR1 is MGHRA, CDR2 YSYEKL. CDR3 length equals 14 residues. Here the CDR3 DNA reads TGCGCCAGCAGCCCTTGGACAGTTAATCAGCCCCAGCATTTT. Translation: CASSPWTVNQPQHF.

The chain carries TRBV7-2 and TRBJ1-5; 8 nucleotides align to TRBD1. Trimming at V came to 4 bases and at J to 6 bases, leaving 8 bases not matched to a gene. The CDR3 is made up of 15 amino acids. CDR1 and CDR2 from the germline V gene are SGHTA and FQGNSA. The CDR3 region has the DNA TGTGCCAGCAGCTCGCTGGACAGGGATAGTCAGCCCCAGCATTTT. Protein sequence: CASSSLDRDSQPQHF.

The chain links TRBV28 to TRBJ1-4; 9 bases align to TRBD1. The CDR3 contains 18 residues. The J segment lost 0 bases and the V segment lost 8 bases, leaving 13 bases of the junction unmatched. Germline values: CDR1 MDHEN, CDR2 SYDVKM. As DNA, the CDR3 is TGTGCCAGCGGGTACGGGACAGGGTTAATCACAACTAATGAAAAACTGTTTTTT. Its translation: CASGYGTGLITTNEKLFF. Drawing the rest from reference TRBV28 and TRBJ1-4, the complete variable domain is DVKVTQSSRYLVKRTGEKVFLECVQDMDHENMFWYRQDPGLGLRLIYFSYDVKMKEKGDIPEGYSVSREKKERFSLILESASTNQTSMYLCASGYGTGLITTNEKLFFGSGTQLSVL.

The table lists this clone with many counts. The V and J genes are TRBV7-8 and TRBJ2-2; 7 bases are shared with TRBD2. CDR1 and CDR2 from the germline V gene are SGHVS and FQNEAQ. The CDR3 extends over 16 amino acids. With 8 bases clipped from V and 2 bases from J, the junction kept 11 bases outside the gene matches. As DNA, the CDR3 is TGTGCCAGCTCGCGTCTCTCTAGCGGTAACACCGGGGAGCTGTTTTTT. As protein: CASSRLSSGNTGELFF.

V and J are TRBV18 and TRBJ2-5; TRBD1 aligns across 8 bases. V lost 3 bases, J lost 6 bases, and 9 bases stayed unmatched. Germline V CDR1 and CDR2: KGHSH, LQKENI. The CDR3 covers 15 residues. CDR3 region: CASSPWDRSKQTQYF. The CDR3 bases are TGTGCCAGCTCACCTTGGGACAGGTCTAAGCAGACCCAGTACTTC.

The rearrangement uses TRBV5-5 and TRBJ1-3; TRBD1 might be the D (6 bases). V dropped 1 base and J dropped 0 bases, with 11 bases sitting between them. The CDR3 length is 16 residues. Germline values: CDR1 SGHKS, CDR2 YYEKEE (reference sequence). Here the CDR3 DNA reads TGTGCCAGCAGCTTGACCACAGGGAGCTCTGGAAACACCATATATTTT. It specifies CASSLTTGSSGNTIYF.

CDR3 loop: CASSLDRAASYGYTF. The CDR3 nucleotides read TGTGCCAGCAGCTTAGACAGGGCGGCCAGCTATGGCTACACCTTC. This chain uses TRBV7-2 with TRBJ1-2; D may be TRBD1 (6 bases). This CDR3 has 15 amino acids. In germline, CDR1 is SGHTA, CDR2 FQGNSA. The V and J ends lost 1 base and 4 bases respectively, with 13 bases between them.

V usage is TRBV3-1 (or the pseudogene TRBV3-2) and J usage is TRBJ2-1; a weak D match, TRBD2 (6 bases). Germline V gene data show CDR1 as LGHDT and CDR2 as YNNKEL (reference sequence). The CDR3 runs to 14 residues. Trimming removed 5 bases from V and 6 bases from J, with 14 bases in between. The CDR3 region is CASSGGSLGNEQFF. In nucleotides, the CDR3 is TGTGCCAGCAGCGGGGGGAGTCTGGGCAATGAGCAGTTCTTC.

The genes are TRBV9 and TRBJ2-1; the match to TRBD2 covers 10 bases. The CDR3 has 15 residues. J gave up 7 bases and V 7 bases, and 11 bases lay outside the gene matches. Germline-derived CDR1 and CDR2 are SGDLS and YYNGEE. The CDR3 bases are TGTGCCAGCGGTCGGAGCGGGGGGGCCGGTAATGAGCAGTTCTTC. Amino acid sequence: CASGRSGGAGNEQFF. Based on the CDR3 plus reference TRBV9 and TRBJ2-1, the full variable domain is DSGVTQTPKHLITATGQRVTLRCSPRSGDLSVYWYQQSLDQGLQFLIQYYNGEERAKGNILERFSAQQFPDLHSELNLSSLELGDSALYFCASGRSGGAGNEQFFGPGTRLTVL.

The chain combines TRBV7-9 with TRBJ2-1, with 7 nucleotides matching TRBD2. The CDR3 has 14 amino acids. CDR1 and CDR2 from the germline V gene are SEHNR and FQNEAQ (reference sequence). Trimming took 5 bases from V and 7 from J; bases not matched to a gene: 8. CDR3 loop: CASSHEGRGNEQFF. For the CDR3, the DNA is TGTGCCAGCAGCCACGAGGGGAGGGGAAATGAGCAGTTCTTC.